These 19 T cell receptor beta chains were sequenced from one sample in a study of vaccination effects on CD4 cells after COVID-19 (dated by TCRdb to between 2021 and 2024). After about 10 days of culture, CD4+ T cells were isolated with the EasySep CD4+ T cell isolation kit. Their cognate antigens are unknown. Library preparation employed the immunoSEQ multiplex PCR assay. The clones in this table, taken by TCRdb from immuneACCESS, are in-frame only. Not every clone is retained; where verified, under half of the shortfall comes from an unresolved V gene, and the cause of the rest is unknown. The sample table holds tens of thousands of clones, of which 70% to 85% were seen once. Of the sample, roughly 23% is held by the ten largest clones. The input for sequencing was CD4+ T cells from PBMCs cultured without peptide, taken before COVID-19 vaccination. These receptor sequences come from a human donor who had a prior SARS-CoV-2 infection.

The V and J genes are TRBV7-2 and TRBJ2-5; D is undetermined. Trimming stripped 5 bases from V and 3 bases from J, with 10 bases between. The CDR3 has 13 residues. CDR1 is SGHTA, CDR2 FQGNSA, per germline. This CDR3 reads CASSPLGKETQYF. CDR3 in DNA: TGTGCCAGCAGCCCGCTAGGGAAAGAGACCCAGTACTTC.

V is TRBV18 and J is TRBJ2-7, with D maybe TRBD1 (6 bases). The CDR3 has 15 residues. Germline V gives CDR1 KGHSH, CDR2 LQKENI. The V end was cut by 4 bases, the J end by 4 bases, with 17 bases between. The CDR3 loop is CASSQYPGAGYEQYF. The CDR3 DNA reads as TGTGCCAGCTCACAATACCCAGGGGCAGGTTACGAGCAGTACTTC. Using reference TRBV18 and TRBJ2-7 for the parts outside the CDR3, the full variable domain is NAGVMQNPRHLVRRRGQEARLRCSPMKGHSHVYWYRQLPEEGLKFMVYLQKENIIDESGMPKERFSAEFPKEGPSILRIQQVVRGDSAAYFCASSQYPGAGYEQYFGPGTRLTVT.

This clone was counted only a few times. The junction differs from germline at one of its ends, possibly a read error. V and J are TRBV7-7 and TRBJ2-5, with D maybe TRBD2 (5 bases). The V gene's germline CDR1 is SSHAT and CDR2 FNYEAQ (reference sequence). The CDR3 consists of 13 residues. The chain's CDR3 is CASSSRVGETQYF. The CDR3, as DNA: TGTGCTAGCAGCTCGCGGGTTGGAGAGACCCAGTACTTC.

J is TRBJ2-3 and V is TRBV7-8; 7 positions match TRBD1. CDR3 size: 17 residues. The V gene's germline CDR1 is SGHVS and CDR2 FQNEAQ. The ends lost 5 bases at V and 5 bases at J; junction bases unmatched: 16. The chain's CDR3 is CASSPRRWGRTGDTQYF. The CDR3 coding sequence is TGTGCCAGCAGCCCCCGGCGGTGGGGCCGGACAGGAGATACGCAGTATTTT.

V usage is TRBV13 and J usage is TRBJ2-5; TRBD1 agrees at 11 bases. The CDR3 consists of 16 residues. Germline lookup yields CDR1 PRHDT and CDR2 FYEKMQ (reference sequence). V lost 5 bases and J lost 4; bases outside the gene matches: 9. The CDR3 region is CASSPWDRGTGETQYF. The CDR3 DNA sequence: TGTGCCAGCAGCCCTTGGGACAGGGGGACGGGAGAGACCCAGTACTTC.

The chain joins TRBV6-2 or TRBV6-3 to TRBJ1-6; 8 nucleotides align to TRBD1. J lost 10 bases, V lost 5 bases, and 13 bases had no gene match. CDR3 length: 16 amino acids. Germline assignment: CDR1 MNHEY and CDR2 SVGEGT. The CDR3 reads CASSRRRGLFRSPLHF. CDR3 bases: TGTGCCAGCAGTAGACGCAGGGGGCTTTTTCGATCACCCCTCCACTTT.

The CDR3 nucleotides read TGTGCCAGCAGTGATTTAAGGACAAATGAAGCTTTCTTT. Amino acids: CASSDLRTNEAFF. This chain uses TRBV6-1 with TRBJ1-1, with a weak D call TRBD1 (5 bases). The V end was cut by 3 bases, the J end by 7 bases, with 12 bases between. The CDR3 consists of 13 residues. Germline CDR1 is MNHNS and CDR2 is SASEGT.

In this sample, this clone turned up once. This chain links TRBV27 with TRBJ2-3; D is unclear. The CDR3 is 12 amino acids. Trimming stripped 6 bases from V and 4 bases from J, with 8 bases between. Germline V lookup: CDR1 MNHEY, CDR2 SMNVEV (reference sequence). The CDR3 coding sequence is TGTGCCAGCAGAGGTTGGGCAGATACGCAGTATTTT. It is translated as CASRGWADTQYF.

The genes are TRBV5-1 and TRBJ2-1, with D possibly called TRBD1 or TRBD2 (5 bases each). The V and J ends lost 0 bases and 0 bases respectively, with 10 bases between them. CDR1 is SGHRS, CDR2 YFSETQ, per germline. The CDR3 runs to 16 residues. The CDR3 is CASSLVPGSSYNEQFF. The DNA of the CDR3 is TGCGCCAGCAGCTTGGTGCCAGGGAGCTCCTACAATGAGCAGTTCTTC. Full variable domain (rest looked up from reference TRBV5-1 and TRBJ2-1): KAGVTQTPRYLIKTRGQQVTLSCSPISGHRSVSWYQQTPGQGLQFLFEYFSETQRNKGNFPGRFSGRQFSNSRSEMNVSTLELGDSALYLCASSLVPGSSYNEQFFGPGTRLTVL.

A few counts support this clone. The chain employs TRBV7-2 and TRBJ1-1; D possibly corresponds to TRBD1 (5 bases). CDR1 and CDR2 from the germline V gene are SGHTA and FQGNSA. The CDR3 extends over 16 amino acids. V dropped 5 bases and J dropped 5 bases, with 21 bases sitting between them. The CDR3 bases are TGTGCCAGCAGCGCTTTCCCCCGGGGGATGAGGACTGAAGCTTTCTTT. This codes for CASSAFPRGMRTEAFF.

The chain links TRBV13 to TRBJ1-2; 8 bases are a match to TRBD1. This CDR3 contains 15 residues. CDR1 is PRHDT and CDR2 is FYEKMQ in the germline V gene (reference sequence). J lost 5 bases, V lost 2 bases, and 7 bases had no gene match. The CDR3 bases are TGTGCCAGCAGCTTAATGGCCGGACAGGGATATGGCTACACCTTC. It yields the protein CASSLMAGQGYGYTF.

The rearrangement links TRBV6-5 to TRBJ1-2, with no clear D. The ends were cut back, 6 bases at V and 3 bases at J, with 11 bases in the middle. This CDR3 spans 13 amino acids. Germline V gives CDR1 MNHEY, CDR2 SVGAGI. Here the CDR3 reads CASSPGVYYGYTF. In nucleotides, the CDR3 is TGTGCCAGCAGCCCCGGGGTCTACTATGGCTACACCTTC.

This chain uses TRBV5-1 with TRBJ2-1, with TRBD2 identical over 11 bases. Looked up from germline, CDR1 is SGHRS and CDR2 is YFSETQ. This CDR3 has 15 amino acids. V lost 4 bases, J lost 4 bases, and 4 bases stayed unmatched. Here the CDR3 DNA reads TGCGCCAGCAGCCCGATAGCGGGGGGGTACAATGAGCAGTTCTTC. Translation: CASSPIAGGYNEQFF.

The rearrangement joins TRBV19 to TRBJ1-2; perhaps TRBD1 as D (5 bases). The CDR3 spans 14 residues. Germline V CDR1 and CDR2: LNHDA, SQIVND (reference sequence). V lost 4 bases, J lost 5 bases, and 14 bases lay in between. CDR3 sequence: CASSNLRGEYGYTF. The CDR3 DNA sequence: TGTGCCAGTAGTAACCTCCGAGGGGAATATGGCTACACCTTC.

The chain employs TRBV5-1 and TRBJ2-7, with TRBD1 as a possible D gene (5 bases). The germline V and J ends were trimmed by 5 bases and 7 bases, with 25 bases remaining between them. There are 16 residues in the CDR3. Per the germline V gene, CDR1 is SGHRS and CDR2 is YFSETQ. The CDR3 spells CASRLDGHILSLEQYF. The CDR3 nucleotides are TGCGCCAGCAGGCTGGACGGACACATCTTATCCCTGGAGCAGTACTTC.

The rearrangement links TRBV9 to TRBJ2-2; TRBD2 matches 13 bases. The germline V gene encodes CDR1 SGDLS and CDR2 YYNGEE. Losses at the gene ends were 4 bases for V and 7 bases for J; bases not matched to a gene: 13. The CDR3 extends over 18 amino acids. CDR3 loop: CASSIGLAGDGEVGELFF. CDR3 coding DNA: TGTGCCAGCAGCATCGGACTAGCGGGGGATGGAGAAGTCGGGGAGCTGTTTTTT.

The rearrangement links TRBV25-1 to TRBJ1-1, with D perhaps TRBD1 (5 bases). Per the germline V gene, CDR1 is MGHDK and CDR2 is SYGVNS. The V gene lost 5 bases and the J gene lost 1 base, with 11 bases spanning the gap. This CDR3 is 14 amino acids long. CDR3 in amino acids: CASSPYGGNTEAFF. CDR3 bases: TGTGCCAGCAGTCCCTATGGGGGGAACACTGAAGCTTTCTTT.

This chain connects TRBV4-2 to TRBJ1-1, with a weak D call TRBD1 (6 bases). Trimming removed 1 base from V and 1 base from J, with 10 bases in between. The CDR3 consists of 15 residues. Germline CDR1 and CDR2: LGHNA and YNFKEQ. As DNA, the CDR3 is TGTGCCAGCAGCCAAGGTTTAGGGGGGAACACTGAAGCTTTCTTT. It codes for CASSQGLGGNTEAFF.

This rearrangement joins TRBV19 to TRBJ1-3; D gene uncertain. The CDR3 has 14 residues. Germline V gene data show CDR1 as LNHDA and CDR2 as SQIVND (reference sequence). Trimming took 6 bases from V and 0 from J, leaving 9 bases between them. CDR3 coding DNA: TGTGCCAGTAGGCCAGGACTCTCTGGAAACACCATATATTTT. This codes for CASRPGLSGNTIYF.